The entry below describes one TCR beta chain. Its antigen is unidentified. At one boundary the junction diverges from the germline segment, which might be a read error. The data are from a study of shared clonotypes between healthy human individuals. Overall study context: Per donor, three plates held CD4 naive cells, three held CD4 memory, two held CD8 naive and one held CD8 memory.

Profiling relied on immunoSEQ multiplex PCR, and the TCRdb table lists in-frame clones only, not all of them. Among hundreds of thousands of clones listed, 73% were seen once. Partitioning of CD4+ cells yielded a CD45RA+ naive subset and a CD45RA-negative memory subset. Germline CDR1 SGHTA, CDR2 FQGNSA. The CDR3 covers 14 residues. Study results and limitations: As a rule, naive subsets had a larger estimated richness than memory subsets. Naive CD4 clonotypes were shared across several donors at roughly 5.5%.

The material sequenced was memory CD4+ T cells sorted from blood. Subset noted: CD45RA-negative fraction. The rearrangement links TRBV7-2 to TRBJ2-2; D may be TRBD1 (5 bases). This clonotype was obtained from a woman under 40 in good health. The CDR3 is CASSLGQNSGELFF. For the CDR3, the DNA is TGTGCCAGCAGCTTAGGACAGAACTCCGGGGAGCTGTTTTTT.